Detailed here is one TCR beta chain. Its antigen is not known. The ends were cut back, 2 bases at V and 5 bases at J, with 13 bases in the middle. CDR3 length: 15 residues. The repertoire was sequenced with immunoSEQ multiplex PCR; TCRdb's copy has only in-frame clones and lacks some. The sample yields roughly 2,500,000 clones, more than 85% seen once. The sample belongs to a study of shared clonotypes between healthy human individuals. Overall study: Used for every donor were three CD4 naive, three CD4 memory, two CD8 naive and one CD8 memory plate. Overall study findings and caveats: The study found lower generation probabilities in non-shared clonotypes than in those shared by all four donors. Clonotype sharing among donors, it was expected, would be affected by sequencing depth. Shared across a handful of donors were roughly 5.3% of the naive CD4 clonotypes.

The chain is built from TRBV5-3 and TRBJ2-2, with a tentative D call TRBD2 (6 bases). TRBV5-3 is reported as an ORF; its role is uncertain. Sequencing used naive CD4+ T cells from PBMCs. Subset: CD45RA+ positively selected. This TCR came from a man younger than 30 in good health. Some clones in this sample may be carry-over from other donors' samples. CDR3 region: CARSLVPSETGELFF. As DNA, the CDR3 is TGTGCCAGAAGCTTAGTTCCTAGCGAGACCGGGGAGCTGTTTTTT.